The text below deals with one TCR beta chain. What this receptor recognizes is not known. No much larger clonotype is one base removed from it; base qualities were not supplied. Using the deep immunoSEQ assay, TCR CDR3 regions were amplified from genomic DNA by multiplex PCR. For each cell subset, the extracted genomic DNA was distributed evenly across all wells of several immunoSEQ 96-well plates, and each plate served as one replicate. For sorted subsets, around 200 ng genomic DNA, equal to tens of thousands of T cell genomes, was loaded into each replicate PCR. Purified libraries were measured with a Qubit 3.0 fluorometer, size-checked on a Bioanalyzer 2100, and measured again with the KAPA Library Quantification kit. Every immunoSEQ 96-well plate was sequenced on a separate single-read 150-cycle Illumina NextSeq 550 flow cell. As for the authors' bioinformatics: Because the immunoSEQ output held only junctional sequences and lacked quality scores, the filtering could not match the filtering applied to full-length reads. To assign V/J genes and CDR3, sequences were annotated using PyIR, a Python wrapper for IgBLAST v1.9, with IMGT germline references. Reads were removed for weak V/J assignments (E-value above 1e-6), missing CDR3, stop codons, out-of-frame junctions, or ambiguous translated residues. V3J clonotypes were defined by identical inferred V gene, J gene, and CDR3 amino acid sequence. Percentage overlap between repertoires was computed as shared unique clonotypes divided by the size of the smaller repertoire. Richness of each repertoire was evaluated using RTK rarefaction, the Chao1 estimator, and Recon v2.1 estimates of unobserved clonotypes. Generation probabilities for all TCRbeta clonotypes obtained by the gDNA method from a handful of donors were computed using OLGA. TCRdb provides this immuneACCESS table in a form limited to in-frame rearrangements. Some clones are lacking; in checked studies, under half of them reflect an unresolved V gene, and why the rest are absent is not known. V and J calls and clone size come straight from that table; D and trimming were deduced from the DNA. The sample table contains 500,000 to 700,000 clones; only one count was recorded for about 95% of them. The ten largest make up approximately 0.11% of the sample.

These data originate in a study of shared clonotypes between healthy human individuals (dated by TCRdb to 2020 to 2022). With respect to the entire study: The cohort included three men and a couple of women between 18 and 49 years of age. Each donor's leukapheresis produced roughly between about 0.9 and 9.5 billion PBMCs. Different laboratories and diverse techniques were used to prepare libraries and sequence TCR repertoires, to increase sequencing depth and limit assay-specific biases. Per donor, three plates each were used for CD4 naive and CD4 memory, two for CD8 naive, and one for CD8 memory. To estimate repertoire size and how much clonotypes are shared between individuals, the study performed deep sequencing of blood TCR repertoires from about five healthy adults.

CD8 naive samples were obtained by positive selection for CCR7 among CD45RO-negative cells, yielding a CD45RA+CCR7+ population from which TemRA cells were excluded. Healthy HIV-negative adults with no recently reported acute infections or vaccinations were included as donors. Every donor was a Caucasian adult living in Nashville, Tennessee, USA. After blood collection by leukapheresis, PBMCs were isolated using Ficoll-Histopaque density gradient centrifugation and then cryopreserved in the vapor phase of liquid nitrogen. Purity and quantity of every magnetically sorted T cell population were checked by analytical flow cytometry. Genomic DNA was isolated from every sorted fraction and measured by UV absorbance on a Nanodrop 2000c. Deletion took 6 bases off V and 4 bases off J, with a span of 12 bases between the germline ends. The CDR3, from cysteine to phenylalanine, totals 13 residues. Of the read, only the CDR3 DNA is kept; its 39 bases are in frame from base 1. Per the germline V gene, MNHEY is the CDR1 and SVGAGI is the CDR2.

On the study overall, not on this receptor specifically: When several donors were compared, the shared fraction of clonotypes was around 5.1% for naive CD4, about 4% for naive CD8, 2.3% for memory CD4, and less than 0.5% for memory CD8. Rarefaction of sorted-subset datasets indicated incomplete sequencing despite the large sequencing depth. The small number of donors limited the genetic and exposure-history diversity represented. Higher generation probabilities were observed for clonotypes shared by all four sorted-subset donors than for non-shared clonotypes. Sampling was limited to blood, and TCR repertoires in tissue likely differ from TCR repertoires in blood. Based on pairwise subsampling, the degree of clonotype sharing among donors was expected to be affected by sequencing depth. Naive subsets generally had larger estimated clonotype richness than memory subsets.

The chain is assembled from TRBV6-5 and TRBJ1-2; too little of a D gene remains to name it. This receptor was identified in a young woman in good health. The sample consisted of naive CD8+ T cells sorted from blood. The cell subset or site label of this sample denotes: CD45RA+CCR7+. The bases are TGTGCCAGCAGCCCGGAGGTCCGCTATGGCTACACCTTC. Its coded protein is CASSPEVRYGYTF.